These 3 T cell receptor beta chains were sequenced from one sample in a study of blood T cell repertoires in COVID-19. Method: immunoSEQ multiplex PCR; TCRdb's copy keeps in-frame clones and lacks some. The sample lists 210,000 or so clones, roughly 84% occurring once. The sequenced sample was peripheral blood. These receptors all stem from a human donor in a cohort sampled during active COVID-19.

The V gene is TRBV5-1, the J gene TRBJ1-1; 7 positions agree with TRBD1. The CDR3 covers 14 residues. Germline CDR1 SGHRS, CDR2 YFSETQ. V shed 4 bases and J 0 bases; nucleotides not matched to a gene: 3. The DNA of the CDR3 is TGCGCCAGCAGCCCCGGGACAGTGAACACTGAAGCTTTCTTT. Its protein product is CASSPGTVNTEAFF.

V usage is TRBV11-3 and J usage is TRBJ2-3, with D perhaps TRBD1 (5 bases). The germline gives CDR1 SGHNT, CDR2 YENEEA. This CDR3 comprises 15 residues. V lost 3 bases and J lost 0, with 10 bases in between. CDR3 sequence: CASSLTATSTDTQYF. CDR3 sequence (DNA): TGTGCCAGCAGCTTGACAGCAACTAGCACAGATACGCAGTATTTT.

V and J are TRBV6-5 and TRBJ2-5; D is perhaps TRBD1 (6 bases). Germline CDR1 and CDR2: MNHEY and SVGAGI. Trimming left V 7 bases short and J 7 bases short, with 16 bases between. This CDR3 is 13 amino acids long. CDR3 coding DNA: TGTGCCAGCACAAAGGGGGTTCGGGGGACCCAGTACTTC. Translating it yields CASTKGVRGTQYF.